The next 20 T cell receptor beta chains were all read from a single sample in a study of shared clonotypes between healthy human individuals. CD45RO-negative, CCR7-selected cells formed the naive CD8 fraction, which excluded terminally differentiated effector memory CD45RA+ cells. Measured with immunoSEQ multiplex PCR; TCRdb has only the in-frame clones, and not every one. The profile shows under 1 million clones, around 93% of them singletons. The sample was naive CD8+ T cells sorted from blood. The source is a man aged 30-40 years in good health.

This chain connects TRBV4-2 to TRBJ2-1, with 10 bases fitting TRBD2. V dropped 0 bases and J dropped 8; count of bases not matched to a gene: 7. This CDR3 contains 16 residues. Germline lookup yields CDR1 LGHNA and CDR2 YNFKEQ. The CDR3, as DNA: TGTGCCAGCAGCCAAGATCCTAGCGGGAGTAGATATGAGCAGTTCTTC. Amino acids: CASSQDPSGSRYEQFF.

V usage is TRBV9 and J usage is TRBJ2-1, with D perhaps TRBD2 (6 bases). Trimming left V 2 bases short and J 5 bases short, with 8 bases between. Germline lookup yields CDR1 SGDLS and CDR2 YYNGEE. The CDR3 is 13 residues long. The CDR3 region is CASSVEGNNEQFF. The CDR3 coding sequence is TGTGCCAGCAGCGTGGAGGGGAACAATGAGCAGTTCTTC. The full variable domain, completed using reference TRBV9 and TRBJ2-1, is DSGVTQTPKHLITATGQRVTLRCSPRSGDLSVYWYQQSLDQGLQFLIQYYNGEERAKGNILERFSAQQFPDLHSELNLSSLELGDSALYFCASSVEGNNEQFFGPGTRLTVL.

As to this clone: The same CDR3 also results from other DNA sequences found in this sample. This sequence joins TRBV2 and TRBJ1-2, with D hard to call. The germline V and J ends were trimmed by 6 bases and 5 bases, with 7 bases remaining between them. This CDR3 has 11 residues. CDR1 is SNHLY and CDR2 is FYNNEI in the germline V gene. The CDR3, as DNA: TGTGCCAGCAGAACAGTGTATGGCTACACCTTC. Translated, it gives CASRTVYGYTF.

This clone turned up a few times. The same CDR3 is also encoded by other DNA sequences in this sample. The V call is TRBV7-9, the J call TRBJ1-5; D unresolved. The germline CDR1 and CDR2 sequences are SEHNR and FQNEAQ (reference sequence). The germline V and J ends were trimmed by 5 bases and 3 bases, with 5 bases remaining between them. This CDR3 region has 12 residues. As DNA, the CDR3 is TGTGCCAGCAGCCAGGACAATCAGCCCCAGCATTTT. Residues: CASSQDNQPQHF.

The chain is built from TRBV4-1 and TRBJ2-1; the match to TRBD2 covers 10 bases. The germline CDR1 and CDR2 sequences are MGHRA and YSYEKL. CDR3 size: 15 residues. V lost 4 bases, J lost 2 bases, and 2 bases stayed unmatched. CDR3 region: CASSPGLAAYNEQFF. CDR3 coding DNA: TGCGCCAGCAGCCCAGGACTAGCGGCCTACAATGAGCAGTTCTTC.

The genes are TRBV4-1 and TRBJ2-1; the D call may be TRBD1 or TRBD2 (6 bases each). CDR3 length equals 16 residues. V gave up 6 bases and J gave up 10 bases, with 25 bases separating them. Germline lookup yields CDR1 MGHRA and CDR2 YSYEKL. The DNA for the CDR3 is TGCGCCAGCAGTCACCCCGCGCTAGCGAGAAGGGGGGAGCAGTTCTTC. Amino acid sequence: CASSHPALARRGEQFF.

The chain links TRBV7-7 to TRBJ2-5, with 9 positions matching TRBD1. J gave up 9 bases and V 5 bases, and 10 bases lay outside the gene matches. The CDR3 spans 14 residues. Germline CDR1 SSHAT, CDR2 FNYEAQ (reference sequence). This CDR3 is CASSLKRTGEAQYF. CDR3 DNA: TGTGCCAGCAGCCTAAAGAGGACAGGGGAGGCCCAGTACTTC.

This clone was picked up one time. The chain links TRBV19 to TRBJ2-3; D possibly corresponds to TRBD1 (6 bases). V lost 3 bases, J lost 0 bases, and 10 bases lay in between. Germline V gives CDR1 LNHDA, CDR2 SQIVND (reference sequence). The CDR3 contains 15 residues. CDR3 coding DNA: TGTGCCAGTAGTATCTGGGACACAAGCACAGATACGCAGTATTTT. Its protein product is CASSIWDTSTDTQYF. Complete variable domain (other parts from reference TRBV19 and TRBJ2-3): DGGITQSPKYLFRKEGQNVTLSCEQNLNHDAMYWYRQDPGQGLRLIYYSQIVNDFQKGDIAEGYSVSREKKESFPLTVTSAQKNPTAFYLCASSIWDTSTDTQYFGPGTRLTVL.

This clone was detected once. The chain joins TRBV5-1 to TRBJ2-1; possible D gene TRBD2, 5 bases. This CDR3 has 14 amino acids. Trimming left V 0 bases short and J 4 bases short, with 8 bases between. Germline CDR1 reads SGHRS; CDR2 reads YFSETQ. CDR3 nucleotides: TGCGCCAGCAGCTTGGGACTAACATACAATGAGCAGTTCTTC. Amino acids: CASSLGLTYNEQFF.

V is TRBV28 and J is TRBJ2-7; possibly TRBD2 for D (5 bases). Deletions cut 3 bases from V and 0 bases from J, with 27 bases between. Germline values: CDR1 MDHEN, CDR2 SYDVKM. This CDR3 spans 20 amino acids. The CDR3 region has the DNA TGTGCCAGCAGTTTGAACGCGGGTAGGACCTTGGGGTTCATCTCCTACGAGCAGTACTTC. This translates into CASSLNAGRTLGFISYEQYF.

As for this clone: Germline and junction disagree at one end, which may indicate a read error. V is TRBV2 and J is TRBJ2-7; D not resolved. Germline V lookup: CDR1 SNHLY, CDR2 FYNNEI. The CDR3 has 11 residues. CDR3 sequence (DNA): TGTGCCAGCAGTGGACTCAGGCCTACGTGCTTC. It yields the protein CASSGLRPTCF. The full variable domain, with the rest looked up from reference TRBV2 and TRBJ2-7, is EPEVTQTPSHQVTQMGQEVILRCVPISNHLYFYWYRQILGQKVEFLVSFYNNEISEKSEIFDDQFSVERPDGSNFTLKIRSTKLEDSAMYFCASSGLRPTCFGPGTRLTVT.

The chain is built from TRBV5-4 and TRBJ2-1, with 10 bases aligning to TRBD2. CDR1 and CDR2 from the germline V gene are SGHNT and YYREEE (reference sequence). The CDR3 is 16 amino acids. The J segment lost 8 bases and the V segment lost 5 bases, leaving 13 bases of the junction unmatched. The CDR3 protein is CASRPSSGSAGYEQFF. The CDR3 bases are TGTGCCAGCAGGCCTTCTAGCGGGAGCGCGGGCTATGAGCAGTTCTTC. Together with reference TRBV5-4 and TRBJ2-1, the CDR3 gives the full variable domain: ETGVTQSPTHLIKTRGQQVTLRCSSQSGHNTVSWYQQALGQGPQFIFQYYREEENGRGNFPPRFSGLQFPNYSSELNVNALELDDSALYLCASRPSSGSAGYEQFFGPGTRLTVL.

The chain employs TRBV30 and TRBJ1-4; perhaps TRBD1 as D (5 bases). CDR1 is GTSNPN and CDR2 is SVGIG in the germline V gene (reference sequence). The CDR3 covers 15 residues. V lost 3 bases and J lost 0, with 11 bases in between. DNA of the CDR3: TGTGCCTGGAGGACGGGGCGGGCAACTAATGAAAAACTGTTTTTT. This translates into CAWRTGRATNEKLFF. Full variable domain (remainder filled in from reference TRBV30 and TRBJ1-4): SQTIHQWPATLVQPVGSPLSLECTVEGTSNPNLYWYRQAAGRGLQLLFYSVGIGQISSEVPQNLSASRPQDRQFILSSKKLLLSDSGFYLCAWRTGRATNEKLFFGSGTQLSVL.

The CDR3: CASAGGGNTYEQYF. CDR3 bases: TGTGCCAGCGCCGGCGGCGGGAACACCTACGAGCAGTACTTC. The chain recombines TRBV9 with TRBJ2-7, with TRBD2 as a possible D gene (6 bases). Germline loops: CDR1 SGDLS, CDR2 YYNGEE. The CDR3 is 14 residues long. Deletions cut 7 bases from V and 2 bases from J, with 16 bases between.

The chain employs TRBV5-8 and TRBJ2-7; no clear D gene. CDR1 is SGHTS, CDR2 YDEGEE, per germline. V lost 3 bases and J 3 bases, leaving 10 bases between the germline ends. The CDR3 extends over 13 amino acids. CDR3 in amino acids: CASSSRSLYEQYF. In DNA, the CDR3 is TGTGCCAGCAGCTCAAGGAGCCTCTACGAGCAGTACTTC.

This sequence joins TRBV30 and TRBJ2-1; D perhaps matches TRBD2 (7 bases). The germline V and J ends were trimmed by 0 bases and 8 bases, with 20 bases remaining between them. The CDR3 totals 16 residues. The germline V gene has CDR1 GTSNPN and CDR2 SVGIG (reference sequence). CDR3 in DNA: TGTGCCTGGAGTGTTTTCCCGGGGGGCAAGGGAGATGAGCAGTTCTTC. Translated, it gives CAWSVFPGGKGDEQFF.

The CDR3 DNA is TGTGCCAGCAGCCAAGAGGGGGGGGCATACAATGAGCAGTTCTTC. Translated, it gives CASSQEGGAYNEQFF. This chain links TRBV14 with TRBJ2-1; maybe TRBD2 (7 bases). Germline lookup yields CDR1 SGHDN and CDR2 FVKESK. The CDR3 is 15 residues long. V gave up 0 bases and J gave up 4 bases, with 10 bases separating them.

The chain carries TRBV6-4 and TRBJ2-3, with 7 bases matching TRBD2. Trimming cost V 0 bases and J 1 base; bases outside gene matches: 4. CDR3 size: 16 residues. Per the germline V gene, CDR1 is MRHNA and CDR2 is SNTAGT. The CDR3 region has the DNA TGTGCCAGCAGTGACTCCGGCGGGAGCGGCACAGATACGCAGTATTTT. Its translation: CASSDSGGSGTDTQYF.

CDR3 in DNA: TGTGCCAGCGGCTTCGACCGGTATGAAAAACTGTTTTTT. It encodes CASGFDRYEKLFF. The genes are TRBV27 and TRBJ1-4; D is unresolved. The V gene's germline CDR1 is MNHEY and CDR2 SMNVEV (reference sequence). This CDR3 is built from 13 residues. V shed 8 bases and J shed 6 bases, with 13 bases lying between them.

The rearrangement links TRBV11-1 to TRBJ2-7, with 9 bases identical to TRBD2. In germline, CDR1 is SGHAT, CDR2 FQDESV (reference sequence). The CDR3 has 16 residues. V lost 3 bases, J lost 1 base, and 7 bases stayed unmatched. DNA of the CDR3: TGTGCCAGCAGCTTGGATACTAGCGGGCTGTCCTACGAGCAGTACTTC. Translating gives CASSLDTSGLSYEQYF.